Below, 3 T cell receptor beta chains from the same sample are listed, as sequenced in a study of OX40 agonist ivuxolimab in advanced cancers. Using immunoSEQ multiplex PCR, the repertoire was profiled, and TCRdb retains in-frame clones only, with some absent. The table includes tens of thousands of clones, approximately 83% detected once. Sequencing used CD4+ or CD8+ T cells sorted from blood, obtained in a trial of the OX40 agonist ivuxolimab. The receptors shown here come from an adult with an advanced solid tumor such as melanoma, head and neck, liver or kidney cancer.

This rearrangement joins TRBV27 to TRBJ2-7, with a possible D match to TRBD1 (6 bases). V was pared by 3 bases and J by 1 base, with 7 bases between. The CDR3 spans 13 residues. CDR1 MNHEY and CDR2 SMNVEV come from the germline V gene (reference sequence). The CDR3 reads CASSFQGSYEQYF. In nucleotides, the CDR3 is TGTGCCAGCAGTTTTCAGGGGTCCTACGAGCAGTACTTC.

The rearrangement joins TRBV5-1 to TRBJ1-2; no definite D call. CDR3 length: 14 residues. V shed 0 bases and J shed 6 bases, with 12 bases lying between them. Germline CDR1 reads SGHRS; CDR2 reads YFSETQ. The CDR3 nucleotides are TGCGCCAGCAGCTTGGAGTCGGGGTCGGATGGCTACACCTTC. Protein product: CASSLESGSDGYTF.

The chain carries TRBV9 and TRBJ1-3; weak D call: TRBD1 (6 bases). V gave up 0 bases and J gave up 0 bases, with 7 bases separating them. This CDR3 comprises 15 residues. Germline values: CDR1 SGDLS, CDR2 YYNGEE. The CDR3: CASSVGTVSGNTIYF. The CDR3 DNA reads TGTGCCAGCAGCGTAGGGACAGTCTCTGGAAACACCATATATTTT. Full variable domain (remainder filled in from reference TRBV9 and TRBJ1-3): DSGVTQTPKHLITATGQRVTLRCSPRSGDLSVYWYQQSLDQGLQFLIQYYNGEERAKGNILERFSAQQFPDLHSELNLSSLELGDSALYFCASSVGTVSGNTIYFGEGSWLTVV.